Listed below are T cell receptor beta chains from one sample, sequenced in a study of regulatory T cells in long-lasting Graves disease. TCRdb itself ran the multiplex PCR reads through MiXCR, one entry per CDR3 protein. This sample yields roughly 400,000 distinct CDR3 sequences, of which around 20% are seen a single time; around 21% belongs to the top ten. The specimen comprised peripheral blood mononuclear cells (PBMCs), sampled when the disease was refractory, from a patient treated with antithyroid drugs. These receptor sequences come from a female donor with Graves disease. Each CDR3 is given with its conserved first and last residue. Each record gives: V gene, D gene, CDR3 length, J gene, clone size, CDR3 DNA, CDR3 protein. The D gene is left open where the match is weak. Where a row states a size, it is once, few, many or the class of an expanded clone; other rows omit it.

TRBV7-6,TRBD2,15,TRBJ2-7,few,TGTGCCAGCAGCTTAGCGGCGGGAGGGGGGTTCGAGCAGTACTTC,CASSLAAGGGFEQYF
TRBV24-1,NA,13,TRBJ1-5,many,TGTGCCACCAGTTGGGCGGCCAATCAGCCCCAGCATTTT,CATSWAANQPQHF
TRBV20-1,NA,13,TRBJ1-5,NA,TGCAGTGCTAGAGAGTCCCCGGCTCAGCCCCAGCATTTT,CSARESPAQPQHF
TRBV2,TRBD2,18,TRBJ2-2,NA,TGTGCCAGCAGTCTCTTCCTCCGACTAGCGGCAAACACCGGGGAGCTGTTTTTT,CASSLFLRLAANTGELFF
TRBV6-2/TRBV6-3,NA,16,TRBJ2-3,NA,TGTGCCAGCAGTTACTCTGGCGGTAGAAGCACAGATACGCAGTATTTT,CASSYSGGRSTDTQYF
TRBV28,NA,16,TRBJ1-2,few,TGTGCCAGCAGCAACCCTAGGGAACCCCTAGGCTATGGCTACACCTTC,CASSNPREPLGYGYTF
TRBV4-2,NA,14,TRBJ2-1,NA,TGTGCCAGCAGCCAAGGAGGGGAATCCAATGAGCAGTTCTTC,CASSQGGESNEQFF
TRBV27,TRBD1,16,TRBJ1-2,many,TGTGCCAGCAGTTTCGGGCCGGGACAGGGGGCGGGTGGCTACACCTTC,CASSFGPGQGAGGYTF
TRBV19,NA,15,TRBJ1-1,NA,TGTGCCAGTAGTATAGGTGGGGGCATGAACACTGAAGCTTTCTTT,CASSIGGGMNTEAFF
TRBV28,NA,13,TRBJ1-2,many,TGTGCCAGCATACGGGGGATCGGGTATGGCTACACCTTC,CASIRGIGYGYTF
TRBV27,NA,15,TRBJ2-2,NA,TGTGCCAGCAGCTATGGGCAGGGTGGCACCGGGGAGCTGTTTTTT,CASSYGQGGTGELFF
TRBV20-1,NA,13,TRBJ2-2,NA,TGCAGTGCTAGGTCAACACAGACCGGGGAGCTGTTTTTT,CSARSTQTGELFF
TRBV29-1,TRBD1,13,TRBJ1-6,many,TGCAGCGTGCGGACAGGGGCTAATTCACCCCTCCACTTT,CSVRTGANSPLHF